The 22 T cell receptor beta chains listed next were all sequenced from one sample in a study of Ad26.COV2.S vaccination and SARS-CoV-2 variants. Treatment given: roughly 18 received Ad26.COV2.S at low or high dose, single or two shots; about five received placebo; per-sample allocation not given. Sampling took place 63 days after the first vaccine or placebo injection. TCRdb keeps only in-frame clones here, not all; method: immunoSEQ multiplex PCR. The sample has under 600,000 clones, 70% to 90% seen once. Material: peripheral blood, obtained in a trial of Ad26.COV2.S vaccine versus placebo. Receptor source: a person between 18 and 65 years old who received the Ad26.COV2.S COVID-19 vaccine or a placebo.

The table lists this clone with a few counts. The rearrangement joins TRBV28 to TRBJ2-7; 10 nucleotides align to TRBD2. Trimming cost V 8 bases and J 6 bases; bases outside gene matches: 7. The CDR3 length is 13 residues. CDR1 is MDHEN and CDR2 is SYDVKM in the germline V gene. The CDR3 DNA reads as TGTGCCAGCGCCCTAGCGGGAGTCGTCGAGCAGTACTTC. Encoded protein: CASALAGVVEQYF.

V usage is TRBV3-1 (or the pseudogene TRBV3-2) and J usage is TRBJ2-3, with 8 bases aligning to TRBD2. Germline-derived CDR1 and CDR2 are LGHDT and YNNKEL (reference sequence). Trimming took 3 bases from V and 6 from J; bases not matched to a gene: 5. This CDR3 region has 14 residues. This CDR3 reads CASSHGGAVDTQYF. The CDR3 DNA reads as TGTGCCAGCAGCCACGGGGGGGCCGTCGATACGCAGTATTTT.

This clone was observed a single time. CDR3 DNA sequence: TGCGCCAGCAGCCCCGGACCTAGCGGGGTCTCCTACGAGCAGTACTTC. It specifies CASSPGPSGVSYEQYF. The genes are TRBV5-1 and TRBJ2-7; 9 nucleotides agree with TRBD2. From germline, CDR1 is SGHRS and CDR2 YFSETQ. V trimming: 4 bases; J trimming: 0 bases; junction bases outside the gene matches: 8. The CDR3 totals 16 residues.

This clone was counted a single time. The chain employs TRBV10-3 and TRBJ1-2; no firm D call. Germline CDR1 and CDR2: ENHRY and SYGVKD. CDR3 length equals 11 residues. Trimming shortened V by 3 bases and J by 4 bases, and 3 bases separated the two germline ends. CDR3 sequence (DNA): TGTGCCATCAGTGACAGCTATGGCTACACCTTC. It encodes CAISDSYGYTF.

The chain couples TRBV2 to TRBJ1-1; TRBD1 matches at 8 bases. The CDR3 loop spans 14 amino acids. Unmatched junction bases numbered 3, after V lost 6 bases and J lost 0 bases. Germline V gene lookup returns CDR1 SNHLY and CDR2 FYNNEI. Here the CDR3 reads CASRNRGMNTEAFF. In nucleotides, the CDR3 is TGTGCCAGCAGAAACAGGGGGATGAACACTGAAGCTTTCTTT.

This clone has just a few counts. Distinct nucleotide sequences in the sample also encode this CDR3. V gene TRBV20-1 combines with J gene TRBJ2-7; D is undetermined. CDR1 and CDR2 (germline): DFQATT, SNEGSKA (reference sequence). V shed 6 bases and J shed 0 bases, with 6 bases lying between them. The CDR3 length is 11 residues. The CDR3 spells CSATSSYEQYF. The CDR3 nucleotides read TGCAGTGCCACCTCCTCCTACGAGCAGTACTTC.

CDR3 sequence reads: CASIGGPSSGNTIYF. The CDR3 DNA is TGTGCCAGTATTGGGGGCCCTAGCTCTGGAAACACCATATATTTT. V is TRBV19 and J is TRBJ1-3; D perhaps matches TRBD1 (6 bases). CDR1 is LNHDA, CDR2 SQIVND, per germline (reference sequence). This CDR3 contains 15 residues. V lost 7 bases, J lost 0 bases, and 13 bases lay in between.

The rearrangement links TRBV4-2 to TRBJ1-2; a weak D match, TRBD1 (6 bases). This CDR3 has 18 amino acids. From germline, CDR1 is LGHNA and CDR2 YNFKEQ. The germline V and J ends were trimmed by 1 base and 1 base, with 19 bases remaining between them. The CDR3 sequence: CASSQVSQGKGSNYGYTF. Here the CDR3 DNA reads TGTGCCAGCAGCCAAGTTTCCCAGGGGAAGGGAAGTAACTATGGCTACACCTTC.

The CDR3 here is CASSPTSSRTDTQYF. The CDR3 DNA follows: TGTGCCAGCTCACCGACTAGCTCGCGCACAGATACGCAGTATTTT. The chain is built from TRBV18 and TRBJ2-3; 7 nucleotides agree with TRBD2. Germline CDR1 KGHSH, CDR2 LQKENI. This CDR3 has 15 residues. V shed 3 bases, J shed 1 base, and the junction held 4 bases outside the gene matches.

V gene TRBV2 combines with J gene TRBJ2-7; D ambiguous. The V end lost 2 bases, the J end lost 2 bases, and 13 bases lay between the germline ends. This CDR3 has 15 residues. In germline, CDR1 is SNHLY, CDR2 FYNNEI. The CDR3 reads CASSEPGQSTYEQYF. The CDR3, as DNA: TGTGCCAGCAGTGAACCGGGTCAATCAACCTACGAGCAGTACTTC.

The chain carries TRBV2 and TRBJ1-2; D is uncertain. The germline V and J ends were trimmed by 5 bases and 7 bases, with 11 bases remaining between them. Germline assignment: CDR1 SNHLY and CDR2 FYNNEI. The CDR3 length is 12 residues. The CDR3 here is CASSRESIGYTF. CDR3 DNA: TGTGCCAGCAGTCGGGAATCCATTGGCTACACCTTC.

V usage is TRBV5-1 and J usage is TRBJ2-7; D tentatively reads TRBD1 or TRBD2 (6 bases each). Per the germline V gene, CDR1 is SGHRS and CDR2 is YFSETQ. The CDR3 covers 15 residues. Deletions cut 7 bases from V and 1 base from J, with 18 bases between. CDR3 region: CASGGGSASSYEQYF. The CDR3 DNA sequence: TGCGCCAGCGGAGGGGGATCAGCATCTTCCTACGAGCAGTACTTC.

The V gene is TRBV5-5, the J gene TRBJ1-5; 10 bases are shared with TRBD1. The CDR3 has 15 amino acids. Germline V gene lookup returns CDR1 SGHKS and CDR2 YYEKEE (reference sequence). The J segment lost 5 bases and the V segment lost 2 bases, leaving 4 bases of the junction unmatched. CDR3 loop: CASSFRDRGDQPQHF. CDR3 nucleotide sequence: TGTGCCAGCAGCTTCCGGGACAGGGGAGATCAGCCCCAGCATTTT.

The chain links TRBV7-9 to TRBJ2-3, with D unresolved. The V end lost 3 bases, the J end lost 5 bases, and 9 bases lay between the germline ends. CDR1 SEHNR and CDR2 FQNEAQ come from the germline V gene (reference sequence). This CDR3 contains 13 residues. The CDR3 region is CASSFPLEDTQYF. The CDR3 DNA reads TGTGCCAGCAGCTTTCCCCTAGAAGATACGCAGTATTTT.

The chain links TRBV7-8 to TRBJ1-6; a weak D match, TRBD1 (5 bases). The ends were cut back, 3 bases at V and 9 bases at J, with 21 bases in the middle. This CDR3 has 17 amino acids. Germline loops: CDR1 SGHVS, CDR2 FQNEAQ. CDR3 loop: CASSFGKGLRGSSPLHF. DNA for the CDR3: TGTGCCAGCAGCTTCGGAAAGGGGTTAAGAGGGAGTTCACCCCTCCACTTT.

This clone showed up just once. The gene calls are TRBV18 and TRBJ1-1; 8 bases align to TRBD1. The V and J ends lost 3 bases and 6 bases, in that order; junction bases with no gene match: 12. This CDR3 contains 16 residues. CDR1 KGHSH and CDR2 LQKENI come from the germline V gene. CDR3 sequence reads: CASSPANRQGKAEAFF. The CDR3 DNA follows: TGTGCCAGCTCACCGGCGAACCGACAGGGGAAAGCTGAAGCTTTCTTT.

CDR3 protein: CASSLSGEQYF. CDR3 nucleotide sequence: TGTGCCAGCAGCTTGTCGGGCGAGCAGTACTTC. The V gene is TRBV5-4, the J gene TRBJ2-7; no clear D. Trimming pared 1 base from V and 6 bases from J, leaving 5 bases between. CDR3 size: 11 residues. CDR1 is SGHNT, CDR2 YYREEE, per germline (reference sequence).

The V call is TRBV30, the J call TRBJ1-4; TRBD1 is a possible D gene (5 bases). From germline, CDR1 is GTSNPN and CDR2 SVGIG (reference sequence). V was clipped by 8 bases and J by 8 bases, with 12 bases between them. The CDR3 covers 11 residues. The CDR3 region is CAGGTSEKLFF. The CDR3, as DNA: TGTGCCGGGGGGACGTCAGAAAAACTGTTTTTT. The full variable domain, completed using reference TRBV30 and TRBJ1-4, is SQTIHQWPATLVQPVGSPLSLECTVEGTSNPNLYWYRQAAGRGLQLLFYSVGIGQISSEVPQNLSASRPQDRQFILSSKKLLLSDSGFYLCAGGTSEKLFFGSGTQLSVL.

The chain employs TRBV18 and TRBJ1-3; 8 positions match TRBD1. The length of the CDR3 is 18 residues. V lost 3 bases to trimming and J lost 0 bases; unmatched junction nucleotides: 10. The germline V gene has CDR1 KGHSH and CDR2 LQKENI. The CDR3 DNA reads TGTGCCAGCTCACCCGGGACAGGTTGGATTAGCTCTGGAAACACCATATATTTT. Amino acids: CASSPGTGWISSGNTIYF.

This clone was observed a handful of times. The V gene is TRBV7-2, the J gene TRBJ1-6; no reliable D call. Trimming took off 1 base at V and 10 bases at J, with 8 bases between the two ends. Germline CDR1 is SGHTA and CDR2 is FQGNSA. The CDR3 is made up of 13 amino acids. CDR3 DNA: TGTGCCAGCAGCTTAGTTCTGGGATCACCCCTCCACTTT. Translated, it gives CASSLVLGSPLHF.

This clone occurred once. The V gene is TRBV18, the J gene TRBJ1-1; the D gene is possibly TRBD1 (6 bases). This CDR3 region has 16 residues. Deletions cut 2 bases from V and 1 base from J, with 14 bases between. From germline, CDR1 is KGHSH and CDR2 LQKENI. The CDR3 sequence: CASSPIPDRRNTEAFF. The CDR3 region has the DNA TGTGCCAGCTCACCAATCCCAGACAGGCGGAACACTGAAGCTTTCTTT.

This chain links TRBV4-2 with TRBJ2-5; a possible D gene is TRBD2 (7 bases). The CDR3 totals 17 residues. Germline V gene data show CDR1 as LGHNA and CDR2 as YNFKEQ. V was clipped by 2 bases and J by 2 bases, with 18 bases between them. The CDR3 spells CASSQKRGGLLQETQYF. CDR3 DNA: TGTGCCAGCAGCCAAAAGAGGGGGGGGTTGTTACAAGAGACCCAGTACTTC.